This TCR beta chain was sequenced for a study of T-cell reconstitution after alpha-beta-depleted transplantation in children. CDR1 is SSHAT and CDR2 is FNYEAQ in the germline V gene (reference sequence). Trimming stripped 1 base from V and 2 bases from J, with 6 bases between. The CDR3 loop spans 15 amino acids. There are a few counts of this clonotype. For TCRbeta, the library was prepared with unique molecular identifiers. TCRdb reanalysed the PCR reads using MiXCR and keeps one entry per CDR3 protein. The table has about 400,000 distinct CDR3 sequences, roughly 22% seen once. The clonotype was recovered from a human donor who donated a stem cell graft to a child with acute myeloid leukemia. The source was PBMCs from the stem cell graft donor, collected from the stem cell graft. The chain joins TRBV7-7 to TRBJ2-6; no clear D. The DNA of the CDR3 is TGTGCCAGCAGCTTAGGGGTAGCTGGGGCCAACGTCCTGACTTTC. It translates to CASSLGVAGANVLTF.